One sample yielded the 11 T cell receptor beta chains listed below, sequenced in a study of cytomegalovirus exposure and HLA in healthy donors. Primers: 60 Vbeta forward and 13 Jbeta reverse. Assay: immunoSEQ multiplex PCR; the TCRdb copy retains only in-frame clones and omits some. Of over 100,000 clones in the sample, roughly 79% were seen once. Sequencing was carried out using PBMCs. These receptors were taken from a woman aged 25 to 45 in good health and CMV-seronegative.

The V call is TRBV12-5, the J call TRBJ2-3; 10 bases map to TRBD1. This CDR3 has 13 amino acids. The germline V gene encodes CDR1 LGHNT and CDR2 FRNRAP. The V segment lost 9 bases and the J segment 5 bases; nucleotides outside the gene matches: 5. The chain's CDR3 is CASRGTGVDTQYF. In DNA, the CDR3 is TGTGCTAGCCGTGGGACAGGGGTAGATACGCAGTATTTT.

V usage is TRBV29-1 and J usage is TRBJ2-1, with a tentative D call TRBD2 (5 bases). The V end lost 4 bases, the J end lost 0 bases, and 16 bases lay between the germline ends. CDR1 is SQVTM, CDR2 ANQGSEA, per germline. The CDR3 sequence is 16 residues long. CDR3 sequence reads: CSVASSRAISYNEQFF. CDR3 nucleotide sequence: TGCAGCGTTGCCTCTAGCCGGGCAATCTCCTACAATGAGCAGTTCTTC.

The chain is built from TRBV15 and TRBJ2-3; 8 bases line up with TRBD2. Germline lookup yields CDR1 LNHNV and CDR2 YYDKDF (reference sequence). CDR3 length: 18 residues. V shed 0 bases and J 0 bases; nucleotides not matched to a gene: 8. This CDR3 is CATSRDYTSGFSTDTQYF. The CDR3 DNA follows: TGTGCCACCAGCAGAGATTACACTAGCGGATTCAGCACAGATACGCAGTATTTT.

In its sample, this clone was seen once. In DNA form, the CDR3 reads TGCGCCAGCGCCCGGGTACCTGGACAGGGTGTCTATGAGCAGTTCTTC. Amino acids: CASARVPGQGVYEQFF. The chain couples TRBV4-1 to TRBJ2-1; 8 nucleotides match TRBD1. From germline, CDR1 is MGHRA and CDR2 YSYEKL. V was pared by 8 bases and J by 8 bases, with 17 bases of the junction left unmatched. There are 16 residues in the CDR3.

The chain couples TRBV28 to TRBJ2-4; TRBD2 matches 11 bases. With V trimmed by 5 bases and J by 7 bases, 7 bases remained unmatched. The length of the CDR3 is 15 residues. In germline, CDR1 is MDHEN, CDR2 SYDVKM. This chain's CDR3 is CASSSLAGGRNIQYF. In DNA, the CDR3 is TGTGCCAGCAGTAGTCTAGCGGGAGGTAGGAACATTCAGTACTTC.

The J gene is TRBJ2-7, the V gene TRBV6-1, with a tentative D call TRBD1 (7 bases). Trimming cost V 1 base and J 3 bases, with 16 bases left between them. The CDR3 spans 16 residues. CDR1 and CDR2 (germline): MNHNS, SASEGT. Here the CDR3 DNA reads TGTGCCAGCAGTGAAGATGGCCGACAGGGACTCTACGAGCAGTACTTC. Its protein is CASSEDGRQGLYEQYF.

The chain joins TRBV7-6 to TRBJ1-1; a possible D gene is TRBD1 (5 bases). The CDR3 is 13 residues long. The germline gives CDR1 SGHVS, CDR2 FNYEAQ. V dropped 5 bases and J dropped 3 bases, with 10 bases sitting between them. This CDR3 is CASSQEQDTEAFF. The CDR3 nucleotides read TGTGCCAGCAGCCAAGAACAGGACACTGAAGCTTTCTTT.

The chain combines TRBV28 with TRBJ2-7, with TRBD2 identical over 8 bases. V lost 8 bases, J lost 1 base, and 10 bases stayed unmatched. This CDR3 has 15 amino acids. CDR1 and CDR2 from the germline V gene are MDHEN and SYDVKM. The CDR3 sequence is CASAGSGSRSYEQYF. CDR3 sequence (DNA): TGTGCCAGCGCTGGGAGCGGGAGTAGGTCCTACGAGCAGTACTTC.

This chain uses TRBV23-1 with TRBJ2-7; 9 bases line up with TRBD1. Being an ORF, TRBV23-1 has a function that is uncertain. J gave up 4 bases and V 3 bases, and 10 bases lay outside the gene matches. The CDR3 loop spans 16 amino acids. The CDR3, as DNA: TGCGCCAGCAGTCATAGGGACAGGGATAGCCAGTACGAGCAGTACTTC. Its protein is CASSHRDRDSQYEQYF.

The chain recombines TRBV29-1 with TRBJ2-7; 8 nucleotides align to TRBD1. The J segment lost 0 bases and the V segment lost 6 bases, leaving 7 bases of the junction unmatched. The CDR3 is 14 residues long. Looked up from germline, CDR1 is SQVTM and CDR2 is ANQGSEA. The CDR3 DNA reads TGCAGCGTCACAGCAGGGGGCAACTCCTACGAGCAGTACTTC. This gives the protein CSVTAGGNSYEQYF.

For this clone: This likely comes from a read error, as the CDR3 has no conserved phenylalanine or tryptophan at its end. The DNA is left out, because the CDR3 cannot be placed on it with certainty; the CDR3 is given as TCRdb lists it. The CDR3 region is CASSQDRGASEY. This chain connects TRBV4-1 to TRBJ1-2. Germline V gives CDR1 MGHRA, CDR2 YSYEKL. The CDR3 is made up of 12 amino acids, end residues included.